The 29 T cell receptor beta chains below were found in one sample sequenced in a study of cytomegalovirus exposure and HLA in healthy donors. With 60 Vbeta and 13 Jbeta primers, the PCR was carried out. Sequencing was performed with immunoSEQ multiplex PCR; in TCRdb, only in-frame clones are kept and a portion is missing. Here the sample spans about 120,000 clones, more than 65% being singletons. The sample comprised PBMCs. Receptors originate from a human donor in good health.

This clone is a singleton in its sample. J is TRBJ1-4 and V is TRBV7-6, with 7 bases fitting TRBD1. J was trimmed by 8 bases and V by 1 base; bases with no gene match: 7. The CDR3 spans 15 residues. CDR1 is SGHVS, CDR2 FNYEAQ, per germline. DNA of the CDR3: TGTGCCAGCAGCTTAGTACAGGGGCCAAGGGAAAAACTGTTTTTT. Amino acid sequence: CASSLVQGPREKLFF. Full variable domain (outside the CDR3, taken from reference TRBV7-6 and TRBJ1-4): GAGVSQSPRYKVTKRGQDVALRCDPISGHVSLYWYRQALGQGPEFLTYFNYEAQQDKSGLPNDRFSAERPEGSISTLTIQRTEQRDSAMYRCASSLVQGPREKLFFGSGTQLSVL.

The rearrangement links TRBV14 to TRBJ2-2; D possibly corresponds to TRBD1 (6 bases). Trimming took off 0 bases at V and 5 bases at J, with 16 bases between the two ends. This CDR3 contains 17 residues. The germline gives CDR1 SGHDN, CDR2 FVKESK. CDR3 amino acids: CASSQDLVGARTGELFF. CDR3 nucleotides: TGTGCCAGCAGCCAAGACCTGGTGGGGGCAAGAACCGGGGAGCTGTTTTTT.

The rearrangement joins TRBV5-6 to TRBJ2-7, with 7 bases matching TRBD2. CDR3 length: 16 residues. Losses at the gene ends were 2 bases for V and 0 bases for J; bases not matched to a gene: 8. Per germline, CDR1 SGHDT and CDR2 YYEEEE. Here the CDR3 reads CASSFGASGSSYEQYF. DNA of the CDR3: TGTGCCAGCAGCTTTGGAGCTAGCGGAAGCTCCTACGAGCAGTACTTC.

The chain uses TRBV14 and TRBJ1-3, with D perhaps matching TRBD1 (5 bases). CDR3 length: 16 residues. Germline-derived CDR1 and CDR2 are SGHDN and FVKESK. The ends were cut back, 3 bases at V and 0 bases at J, with 12 bases in the middle. The CDR3 DNA reads TGTGCCAGCAGCCATACACGGGGGAGCTCTGGAAACACCATATATTTT. Encoded protein: CASSHTRGSSGNTIYF.

In this sample, this clone turned up once. The chain links TRBV2 to TRBJ2-2, with 8 nucleotides matching TRBD1. Per germline, CDR1 SNHLY and CDR2 FYNNEI. This CDR3 region has 15 residues. Trimming removed 6 bases from V and 4 bases from J; junction bases left unmatched: 7. The DNA of the CDR3 is TGTGCCAGCAGGGATCGACAGGGGCCCACCGGGGAGCTGTTTTTT. It translates to CASRDRQGPTGELFF.

This clone was counted a single time. The chain is built from TRBV7-6 and TRBJ2-5; tentatively, D is TRBD1 (6 bases). There are 14 residues in the CDR3. Germline CDR1 and CDR2: SGHVS and FNYEAQ. V gave up 1 base and J gave up 7 bases, with 13 bases separating them. The CDR3 here is CASSLDRAIVTQYF. CDR3 DNA: TGTGCCAGCAGCTTAGACAGGGCCATCGTGACCCAGTACTTC.

The chain has TRBV7-9 and TRBJ1-5; D gene ambiguous. Germline CDR1 SEHNR, CDR2 FQNEAQ (reference sequence). V was shortened by 1 base and J by 0 bases, with 10 bases between the two germline ends. The CDR3 has 16 residues. CDR3 sequence: CASSLGVGYSNQPQHF. In DNA form, the CDR3 reads TGTGCCAGCAGCTTAGGCGTCGGTTATAGCAATCAGCCCCAGCATTTT.

A word on this clone: Other DNA sequences in the same sample also yield this CDR3. The chain employs TRBV20-1 and TRBJ2-3; no clear D gene. Trimming cost V 3 bases and J 4 bases, with 5 bases left between them. CDR1 DFQATT and CDR2 SNEGSKA come from the germline V gene (reference sequence). The CDR3 runs to 11 residues. The CDR3 protein is CSARAADTQYF. The CDR3 DNA reads as TGCAGTGCTAGGGCGGCAGATACGCAGTATTTT.

J is TRBJ2-7 and V is TRBV20-1, with 7 bases that match TRBD1. The J segment lost 6 bases and the V segment lost 6 bases, leaving 5 bases of the junction unmatched. Germline values: CDR1 DFQATT, CDR2 SNEGSKA (reference sequence). The CDR3 is 11 residues long. The CDR3 DNA sequence: TGCAGTGCGCCGACAGGGAGCGAGCAGTACTTC. Its translation: CSAPTGSEQYF.

The CDR3 protein is CASSLAGGRDTGELFF. The CDR3 nucleotides are TGCGCCAGCAGCTTGGCCGGGGGGAGAGACACCGGGGAGCTGTTTTTT. The V gene is TRBV5-1, the J gene TRBJ2-2, with 7 nucleotides matching TRBD2. The J segment lost 3 bases and the V segment lost 0 bases, leaving 5 bases of the junction unmatched. The CDR3 has 16 residues. Germline lookup yields CDR1 SGHRS and CDR2 YFSETQ.

V is TRBV10-2 and J is TRBJ1-5; possible D gene TRBD1, 5 bases. Germline CDR1 WSHSY, CDR2 SAAADI. Trimming pared 2 bases from V and 4 bases from J, leaving 9 bases between. This CDR3 has 14 amino acids. The CDR3 sequence: CASSEEEGNQPQHF. The CDR3 coding sequence is TGCGCCAGCAGTGAGGAGGAGGGGAATCAGCCCCAGCATTTT.

The chain couples TRBV6-5 to TRBJ1-5; TRBD1 might be the D (5 bases). Germline V gene sequence: CDR1 MNHEY, CDR2 SVGAGI. This CDR3 is 12 amino acids long. The V end lost 6 bases, the J end lost 4 bases, and 7 bases lay between the germline ends. The CDR3 coding sequence is TGTGCCAGCAGGGGGCCTAATCAGCCCCAGCATTTT. This gives the protein CASRGPNQPQHF.

The chain recombines TRBV6-4 with TRBJ2-1; D remains ambiguous. Trimming took 4 bases from V and 0 from J, leaving 7 bases between them. CDR1 and CDR2 (germline): MRHNA, SNTAGT. The CDR3 runs 14 residues. The CDR3 nucleotides are TGTGCCAGCAGTGCCTACAGCTCCTACAATGAGCAGTTCTTC. It specifies CASSAYSSYNEQFF.

The V and J genes are TRBV9 and TRBJ1-1, with D unresolved. CDR3 length equals 12 residues. Trimming removed 3 bases from V and 1 base from J, with 4 bases in between. Germline loops: CDR1 SGDLS, CDR2 YYNGEE. CDR3 DNA: TGTGCCAGCAGCGCCTGGAACACTGAAGCTTTCTTT. Translation: CASSAWNTEAFF.

This clone was counted a few times. V gene TRBV6-5 combines with J gene TRBJ1-3; maybe TRBD1 (5 bases). Germline V gives CDR1 MNHEY, CDR2 SVGAGI. V lost 2 bases and J lost 2, with 10 bases in between. The CDR3 sequence is 15 residues long. The CDR3 sequence is CASSYVAGAGNTIYF. The CDR3 DNA sequence: TGTGCCAGCAGTTACGTGGCGGGGGCTGGAAACACCATATATTTT.

The DNA of the CDR3 is TGTGCCAGCAGTCGGCCGGGACAGGGAGGAAACACCATATATTTT. It translates to CASSRPGQGGNTIYF. V and J are TRBV6-6 and TRBJ1-3; 9 positions agree with TRBD1. This CDR3 has 15 residues. Germline V gene data show CDR1 as MNHNY and CDR2 as SVGAGI (reference sequence). J lost 4 bases, V lost 5 bases, and 6 bases had no gene match.

CDR3: CASSYPGLAYNEQFF. DNA for the CDR3: TGTGCCAGCAGTTACCCGGGACTCGCCTACAATGAGCAGTTCTTC. The chain joins TRBV6-5 to TRBJ2-1; possible D gene TRBD2, 6 bases. Germline values: CDR1 MNHEY, CDR2 SVGAGI. The V end lost 2 bases, the J end lost 2 bases, and 10 bases lay between the germline ends. This CDR3 spans 15 amino acids.

The chain is built from TRBV5-1 and TRBJ1-2; 7 bases align to TRBD1. V lost 0 bases, J lost 0 bases, and 8 bases stayed unmatched. Germline lookup yields CDR1 SGHRS and CDR2 YFSETQ. This CDR3 contains 17 residues. The CDR3 loop reads CASSLGPAGGSNYGYTF. In nucleotides, the CDR3 is TGCGCCAGCAGCTTGGGTCCGGCAGGGGGTTCTAACTATGGCTACACCTTC.

The chain links TRBV28 to TRBJ1-4; TRBD1 might be the D (6 bases). Germline CDR1 reads MDHEN; CDR2 reads SYDVKM. The CDR3 has 19 amino acids. Deletions cut 6 bases from V and 0 bases from J, with 23 bases between. The CDR3 DNA is TGTGCCAGCAGCTCCCACGGGGGGGGGCAGGCGGCAACTAATGAAAAACTGTTTTTT. It codes for CASSSHGGGQAATNEKLFF.

The V call is TRBV9, the J call TRBJ2-1, with TRBD2 identical over 13 bases. The CDR3 extends over 17 amino acids. Germline V CDR1 and CDR2: SGDLS, YYNGEE. V shed 4 bases and J 9 bases; nucleotides not matched to a gene: 13. This CDR3 is CASSIGLAGERAVEQFF. The CDR3 DNA follows: TGTGCCAGCAGCATAGGACTAGCGGGAGAACGTGCCGTTGAGCAGTTCTTC.

As to this clone: A read error may produce the germline difference seen at one junction end. The chain is built from TRBV5-4 and TRBJ2-6, with D tentatively TRBD1 (5 bases). CDR1 and CDR2 from the germline V gene are SGHNT and YYREEE (reference sequence). CDR3 length equals 16 residues. CDR3 nucleotide sequence: TGTGCCAGCAGCTTGGCCAGGCCCTCTGGGGCCAACGGCCTGACTTTC. Translated: CASSLARPSGANGLTF.

This chain links TRBV16 with TRBJ1-1; the D is unclear. Deletions cut 0 bases from V and 1 base from J, with 9 bases between. This CDR3 has 15 residues. Germline V lookup: CDR1 KGHSY, CDR2 FQNENV. The CDR3 nucleotides read TGTGCCAGCAGCCAATCGCGTACAGCGAACACTGAAGCTTTCTTT. Residues: CASSQSRTANTEAFF.

This chain uses TRBV6-1 with TRBJ2-3, with 9 bases identical to TRBD1. This CDR3 has 14 residues. With 0 bases clipped from V and 14 bases from J, the junction kept 9 bases outside the gene matches. The germline V gene has CDR1 MNHNS and CDR2 SASEGT. The CDR3 region has the DNA TGTGCCAGCAGTGAAGCGCTTGGGACAGGGCCGACGTATTTT. This gives the protein CASSEALGTGPTYF.

This chain joins TRBV4-2 and TRBJ2-1, with 11 nucleotides matching TRBD2. The CDR3 is 16 amino acids. V dropped 1 base and J dropped 7; count of bases not matched to a gene: 6. From germline, CDR1 is LGHNA and CDR2 YNFKEQ. In nucleotides, the CDR3 is TGTGCCAGCAGCCAAGTAGCGGGAGGGACGAGAAATGAGCAGTTCTTC. Amino acids: CASSQVAGGTRNEQFF.

The chain is built from TRBV27 and TRBJ2-1; the D is unclear. The V gene lost 7 bases and the J gene lost 0 bases, with 16 bases spanning the gap. Germline V gene data show CDR1 as MNHEY and CDR2 as SMNVEV (reference sequence). The CDR3 loop spans 16 amino acids. CDR3 region: CASTLLSAGSYNEQFF. As DNA, the CDR3 is TGTGCCAGCACCCTACTCTCCGCCGGCTCCTACAATGAGCAGTTCTTC.

The chain combines TRBV23-1 with TRBJ2-1; 9 bases are a match to TRBD2. Being an ORF, TRBV23-1 has a function that is uncertain. The CDR3 runs to 20 residues. The V and J ends lost 0 bases and 6 bases, in that order; junction bases with no gene match: 18. The CDR3 DNA reads TGCGCCAGCAGTCAATCGGGGGATGGTGTAAGGCGGGAGGGTGCCAATGAGCAGTTCTTC. Residues: CASSQSGDGVRREGANEQFF.

This clone was seen a few times. The gene calls are TRBV6-5 and TRBJ2-5; D might be TRBD2 (6 bases). V lost 4 bases to trimming and J lost 5 bases, with 20 bases between them. The CDR3 consists of 16 residues. CDR1 and CDR2 (germline): MNHEY, SVGAGI. CDR3 sequence: CASSSGGAGIWETQYF. The CDR3 DNA is TGTGCCAGCAGTTCCGGTGGGGCGGGAATCTGGGAGACCCAGTACTTC.

This clone was counted a single time. Other nucleotide sequences in the sample specify the same CDR3. V is TRBV28 and J is TRBJ1-1; 7 positions agree with TRBD1. Looked up from germline, CDR1 is MDHEN and CDR2 is SYDVKM. The length of the CDR3 is 14 residues. With 6 bases clipped from V and 2 bases from J, the junction kept 6 bases outside the gene matches. The CDR3 reads CASRPGTANTEAFF. DNA for the CDR3: TGTGCCAGCAGACCCGGGACAGCTAACACTGAAGCTTTCTTT.

The gene calls are TRBV2 and TRBJ1-1; unclear D gene. Germline V gene data show CDR1 as SNHLY and CDR2 as FYNNEI. The V and J ends lost 4 bases and 6 bases respectively, with 12 bases between them. The CDR3 covers 13 residues. CDR3 region: CASSVLREAEAFF. Here the CDR3 DNA reads TGTGCCAGCAGTGTACTTAGGGAGGCTGAAGCTTTCTTT.